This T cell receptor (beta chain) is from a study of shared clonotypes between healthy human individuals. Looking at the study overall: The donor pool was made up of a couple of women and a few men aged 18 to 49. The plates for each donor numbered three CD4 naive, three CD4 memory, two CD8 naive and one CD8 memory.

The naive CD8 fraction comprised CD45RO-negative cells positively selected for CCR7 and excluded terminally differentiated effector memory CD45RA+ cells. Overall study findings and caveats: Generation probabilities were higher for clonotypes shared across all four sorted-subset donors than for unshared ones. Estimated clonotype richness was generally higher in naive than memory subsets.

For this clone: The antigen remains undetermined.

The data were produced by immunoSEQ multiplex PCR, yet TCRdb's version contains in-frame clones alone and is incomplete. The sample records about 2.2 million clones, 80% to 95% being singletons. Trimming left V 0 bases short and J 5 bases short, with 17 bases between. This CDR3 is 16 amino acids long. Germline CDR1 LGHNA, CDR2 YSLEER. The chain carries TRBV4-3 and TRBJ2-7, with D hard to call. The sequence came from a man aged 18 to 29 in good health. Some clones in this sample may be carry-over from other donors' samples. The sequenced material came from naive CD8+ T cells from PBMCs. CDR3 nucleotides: TGCGCCAGCAGCCAAGATTGGAGAGATCTGAGGCACGAGCAGTACTTC. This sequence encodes CASSQDWRDLRHEQYF.